These 4 T cell receptor beta chains originate from one sample sequenced in a study of cytomegalovirus exposure and HLA in healthy donors. Primers for the PCR totalled 60 Vbeta and 13 Jbeta. The repertoire was sequenced with immunoSEQ multiplex PCR; TCRdb's copy has only in-frame clones and lacks some. The sample comprises 100,000 to 150,000 clones, 70% to 80% of which are singletons, and around 15% rests with the top ten. Material for sequencing was PBMCs. All receptors derive from a man in his fifties in good health and CMV-seropositive.

As DNA, the CDR3 is TGCGCCAGCAGCCCTCATGGGGGGGCACTGAACACCGGGGAGCTGTTTTTT. Its translation is CASSPHGGALNTGELFF. V is TRBV5-1 and J is TRBJ2-2; a possible D gene is TRBD2 (7 bases). The V end was cut by 4 bases, the J end by 1 base, with 17 bases between. CDR1 and CDR2 from the germline V gene are SGHRS and YFSETQ. This CDR3 contains 17 residues.

This chain connects TRBV10-1 to TRBJ1-1, with 7 bases aligning to TRBD1. V lost 0 bases and J lost 6; bases outside the gene matches: 7. CDR3 length equals 15 residues. The V gene's germline CDR1 is WNHNN and CDR2 SYGVQD (reference sequence). Here the CDR3 DNA reads TGCGCCAGCAGTGAGTCCAGACAGGGACGCGCTGAAGCTTTCTTT. Protein sequence: CASSESRQGRAEAFF.

V is TRBV6-5 and J is TRBJ2-4; 10 bases agree with TRBD1. Unmatched junction bases numbered 7, after V lost 6 bases and J lost 8 bases. Germline assignment: CDR1 MNHEY and CDR2 SVGAGI. This CDR3 is 14 amino acids long. CDR3 amino acids: CASSVTGGLYIQYF. Here the CDR3 DNA reads TGTGCCAGCAGCGTGACAGGGGGCTTGTACATTCAGTACTTC.

This chain uses TRBV11-2 with TRBJ2-1; D call uncertain. Germline V gives CDR1 SGHAT, CDR2 FQNNGV. V was shortened by 4 bases and J by 13 bases, with 8 bases between the two germline ends. There are 10 residues in the CDR3. CDR3 protein: CASSSSPQFF. Here the CDR3 DNA reads TGTGCCAGCAGCTCAAGCCCCCAGTTCTTC.